Detailed here is one TCR beta chain. This clone was seen only a few times. Its antigen remains undetermined. Per-base qualities were not stored, and no clone one base away is much larger. This specimen belongs to a study of blood T cell repertoires in COVID-19 (dated by TCRdb to the early 2020s). For context, the study as a whole: Collaborator samples came from the United States, Italy and Spain and covered acute and convalescent phases of COVID-19. The prospective study material was composed of cDNA or gDNA derived from T cells, B-cell-depleted T cells, or PBMCs. The dataset comprised deeply sampled blood TCRbeta repertoires from subjects exposed to, actively infected with, or recovered from COVID-19. The repertoires were released in a freely available public database meant as a resource for research on the immune response to SARS-CoV-2. Samples came from the ongoing ImmuneRACE study (first 160 participants) plus 1,254 subjects from 6 global collaborators. Nearly every sample came with metadata listing a de-identified subject ID, COVID-19 status, age in years and sex. Where available, HLA class I and class II types were taken from metadata supplied by the sample provider and were not determined by assay-based typing.

TCRbeta CDR3 regions were amplified from genomic DNA by means of the immunoSEQ Assay, a bias-controlled multiplex PCR. Under the source paper's analysis protocol: Within the assay, amplification of reference gene primers was used to estimate how many nucleated cells each sample contained. To quantify the absolute abundance of each unique TCRbeta CDR3 rearrangement, sequence reads were collapsed and filtered. Productive Simpson clonality was computed per sample as the square root of Simpson's diversity index over productive rearrangements. The immuneACCESS repertoire file appears here via TCRdb, limited to in-frame rearrangements. These files lack a portion of the clones; in checked studies, under half of the deficit traces to unresolved V genes, and the cause of the others is not known. V and J calls and clone size follow that table, whereas D and trimming were derived from the DNA. This sample is represented by roughly 240,000 clones; around 90% of them were singletons. Over 0.75% of the sample goes to the ten largest clones.

What the authors observed across the whole study: How much clinical and demographic metadata was included differed by source and by participant, and the metadata was provided uncurated.

Participants in the prospective study were aged roughly 18 to 95 years, lived in 20 to 30 United States geographic areas, and enrolled through a virtual design. To assign participants to cohorts, the prospective study relied on clinical history that participants themselves reported in a screening survey and a study questionnaire. A participant counted as exposed if, within 2 weeks of entering the study, that participant had been in contact with someone who had a PCR-confirmed or clinician-diagnosed COVID-19 case. In the prospective study, whole blood, serum and a nasopharyngeal or oropharyngeal swab were collected from each participant by mobile phlebotomists. Additional blood draws and questionnaires over an approximately two-month period could optionally be provided by prospective study participants. Blood samples from the prospective study were shipped frozen or at room temperature prior to DNA extraction.

For CDR1 and CDR2, the germline V gene lists SGHRS and YFSETQ. Inclusive of the bounding cysteine and phenylalanine, the CDR3 is 14 residues long. Only the CDR3 region is kept as DNA, spanning 42 bases read in frame from base 1. Deletion took 2 bases off V and 0 bases off J, with a span of 9 bases between the germline ends. Input material: PBMCs or T cells enriched from blood (not recorded which). The V and J genes are TRBV5-1 and TRBJ2-7; the D gene identity is not certain. The sequence came from a man aged 45-65 years who had been exposed to COVID-19. The CDR3 protein sequence reads: CASSLTAISYEQYF. DNA sequence: TGCGCCAGCAGCTTAACAGCTATCTCCTACGAGCAGTACTTC. The entire variable domain, with the stretches around the CDR3 drawn from the reference TRBV5-1 and TRBJ2-7 proteins, is KAGVTQTPRYLIKTRGQQVTLSCSPISGHRSVSWYQQTPGQGLQFLFEYFSETQRNKGNFPGRFSGRQFSNSRSEMNVSTLELGDSALYLCASSLTAISYEQYFGPGTRLTVT.